One and the same sample provided the 20 T cell receptor beta chains below, sequenced in a study of blood T cell repertoires in COVID-19. The data were produced by immunoSEQ multiplex PCR, yet TCRdb's version contains in-frame clones alone and is incomplete. The sample lists 15,000 to 17,000 clones, approximately 78% occurring once. The sequenced sample was peripheral blood. The receptors derive from a man aged 80 or over with active or convalescent COVID-19.

The chain links TRBV10-3 to TRBJ2-7; D call uncertain. The CDR3 is made up of 13 amino acids. V was cut by 0 bases and J by 5 bases, with 8 bases left in between. Germline V gene lookup returns CDR1 ENHRY and CDR2 SYGVKD. The CDR3 protein is CAISESPVDEQYF. As DNA, the CDR3 is TGTGCCATCAGTGAGTCTCCCGTCGACGAGCAGTACTTC.

The chain employs TRBV4-3 and TRBJ2-5; TRBD1 agrees at 9 bases. CDR1 is LGHNA, CDR2 YSLEER, per germline. Trimming at V came to 4 bases and at J to 5 bases, leaving 5 bases not matched to a gene. This CDR3 contains 14 residues. This CDR3 reads CASSLNRGRETQYF. Written as DNA, the CDR3 is TGCGCCAGCAGCCTGAACAGGGGGCGGGAGACCCAGTACTTC.

The CDR3 protein is CAIREQGSTGNTIYF. The CDR3 DNA sequence: TGTGCCATCAGAGAACAGGGTTCAACTGGAAACACCATATATTTT. V and J are TRBV10-3 and TRBJ1-3; TRBD1 might be the D (6 bases). The germline gives CDR1 ENHRY, CDR2 SYGVKD. V was shortened by 6 bases and J by 2 bases, with 14 bases between the two germline ends. This CDR3 comprises 15 residues.

The chain uses TRBV7-9 and TRBJ1-6, with D maybe TRBD1 (5 bases). Germline values: CDR1 SEHNR, CDR2 FQNEAQ (reference sequence). This CDR3 is 15 amino acids long. Trimming cost V 2 bases and J 7 bases, with 12 bases left between them. CDR3 DNA: TGTGCCAGCAGCTTAAGTAGGAGGGGCAATTCACCCCTCCACTTT. Protein sequence: CASSLSRRGNSPLHF.

The chain is built from TRBV27 and TRBJ2-3; possibly TRBD2 for D (7 bases). CDR1 MNHEY and CDR2 SMNVEV come from the germline V gene (reference sequence). V dropped 2 bases and J dropped 1 base, with 10 bases sitting between them. This CDR3 contains 15 residues. DNA for the CDR3: TGTGCCAGCAGTTTAGGGGGGGCGGGCACAGATACGCAGTATTTT. Protein: CASSLGGAGTDTQYF.

The rearrangement uses TRBV5-4 and TRBJ2-3, with 8 bases identical to TRBD2. J lost 4 bases, V lost 6 bases, and 7 bases had no gene match. The CDR3 covers 14 residues. CDR1 is SGHNT and CDR2 is YYREEE in the germline V gene (reference sequence). CDR3 region: CASIERGGSDTQYF. The CDR3 DNA is TGTGCCAGCATTGAACGGGGGGGCTCAGATACGCAGTATTTT.

This clone was picked up a small number of times. The rearrangement uses TRBV2 and TRBJ2-1; D is possibly TRBD2 (5 bases). Germline CDR1 reads SNHLY; CDR2 reads FYNNEI. Trimming pared 9 bases from V and 9 bases from J, leaving 15 bases between. This CDR3 has 12 residues. CDR3 DNA: TGTGCCAGTACCTTAGGAGGACGTGAGCAGTTCTTC. Translating gives CASTLGGREQFF. The full variable domain, completed using reference TRBV2 and TRBJ2-1, is EPEVTQTPSHQVTQMGQEVILRCVPISNHLYFYWYRQILGQKVEFLVSFYNNEISEKSEIFDDQFSVERPDGSNFTLKIRSTKLEDSAMYFCASTLGGREQFFGPGTRLTVL.

V is TRBV9 and J is TRBJ1-5, with 8 bases lining up with TRBD1. J lost 1 base, V lost 0 bases, and 6 bases had no gene match. From germline, CDR1 is SGDLS and CDR2 YYNGEE. The CDR3 runs 17 residues. DNA of the CDR3: TGTGCCAGCAGCGTAGTTCGGACAGGGATGAGCAATCAGCCCCAGCATTTT. Amino acids: CASSVVRTGMSNQPQHF. The full variable domain, its missing parts supplied by reference TRBV9 and TRBJ1-5, is DSGVTQTPKHLITATGQRVTLRCSPRSGDLSVYWYQQSLDQGLQFLIQYYNGEERAKGNILERFSAQQFPDLHSELNLSSLELGDSALYFCASSVVRTGMSNQPQHFGDGTRLSIL.

This sequence joins TRBV4-1 and TRBJ2-7; no definite D call. Deletions cut 1 base from V and 4 bases from J, with 5 bases between. The CDR3 has 12 residues. The germline V gene has CDR1 MGHRA and CDR2 YSYEKL. In DNA form, the CDR3 reads TGCGCCAGCAGCCAAGGAGCTTACGAGCAGTACTTC. Amino acids: CASSQGAYEQYF.

V gene TRBV6-1 combines with J gene TRBJ2-7; possibly TRBD2 for D (5 bases). The length of the CDR3 is 15 residues. The germline CDR1 and CDR2 sequences are MNHNS and SASEGT. The ends were cut back, 3 bases at V and 3 bases at J, with 15 bases in the middle. CDR3 sequence (DNA): TGTGCCAGCAGTGACATATGGGAGCGACACTACGAGCAGTACTTC. This gives the protein CASSDIWERHYEQYF.

The J gene is TRBJ2-3, the V gene TRBV19; 9 bases agree with TRBD1. Germline V gene data show CDR1 as LNHDA and CDR2 as SQIVND (reference sequence). The length of the CDR3 is 16 residues. The V gene end was trimmed by 5 bases and the J gene end by 5 bases; junction bases not matched to a gene: 11. CDR3 sequence (DNA): TGTGCCAGTAGTTATACCACAGGGGGCTTTGGAGATACGCAGTATTTT. This codes for CASSYTTGGFGDTQYF.

The rearrangement links TRBV24-1 to TRBJ1-1; TRBD1 might be the D (6 bases). Trimming cost V 3 bases and J 1 base, with 20 bases left between them. The CDR3 totals 18 residues. CDR1 is KGHDR, CDR2 SFDVKD, per germline. CDR3 sequence: CATSDPNPPGGPNTEAFF. For the CDR3, the DNA is TGTGCCACCAGTGATCCAAACCCACCCGGGGGGCCGAACACTGAAGCTTTCTTT.

The chain uses TRBV7-8 and TRBJ1-1; 7 bases match TRBD1. CDR1 and CDR2 from the germline V gene are SGHVS and FQNEAQ. The CDR3 is made up of 14 amino acids. The ends lost 5 bases at V and 4 bases at J; junction bases unmatched: 7. CDR3 residues: CASSPPGGFTEAFF. CDR3 coding DNA: TGTGCCAGCAGCCCACCAGGGGGGTTCACTGAAGCTTTCTTT.

This clone was observed a handful of times. V is TRBV11-2 and J is TRBJ1-4; D not resolved. The CDR3 totals 16 residues. Per the germline V gene, CDR1 is SGHAT and CDR2 is FQNNGV. Trimming took 1 base from V and 0 from J, leaving 9 bases between them. The CDR3 DNA reads as TGTGCCAGCAGCTTAGGACACCACGCAACTAATGAAAAACTGTTTTTT. Residues: CASSLGHHATNEKLFF.

The V and J genes are TRBV9 and TRBJ1-1; D is perhaps TRBD1 (6 bases). Germline V gene lookup returns CDR1 SGDLS and CDR2 YYNGEE. This CDR3 comprises 15 residues. The germline V and J ends were trimmed by 0 bases and 4 bases, with 13 bases remaining between them. The CDR3 protein is CASSVGEGGVTEAFF. As DNA, the CDR3 is TGTGCCAGCAGCGTAGGGGAAGGGGGAGTCACTGAAGCTTTCTTT.

This clone showed up just a few times. This chain connects TRBV5-1 to TRBJ1-2; a weak D match, TRBD1 (6 bases). The CDR3 spans 13 residues. Germline CDR1 SGHRS, CDR2 YFSETQ. Trimming removed 4 bases at V and 5 bases at J, with 12 bases between. The CDR3 is CASSPAQGYGYTF. Written as DNA, the CDR3 is TGCGCCAGCAGCCCAGCCCAGGGGTATGGCTACACCTTC.

The V call is TRBV7-3, the J call TRBJ1-6; D perhaps matches TRBD1 (6 bases). The CDR3 runs to 16 residues. CDR1 and CDR2 (germline): SGHTA, FQGTGA. V lost 1 base and J 9 bases, leaving 16 bases between the germline ends. CDR3 sequence reads: CASSLNPQGSLSPLHF. For the CDR3, the DNA is TGTGCCAGCAGCTTAAACCCACAGGGATCGCTTTCACCCCTCCACTTT.

The chain combines TRBV20-1 with TRBJ2-1; D is possibly TRBD1 (6 bases). There are 15 residues in the CDR3. Germline V gene lookup returns CDR1 DFQATT and CDR2 SNEGSKA (reference sequence). The germline V and J ends were trimmed by 3 bases and 4 bases, with 16 bases remaining between them. The CDR3 DNA reads TGCAGTGCTAGTGTCGGACAGAGGGTTTACAATGAGCAGTTCTTC. Protein product: CSASVGQRVYNEQFF.

The genes are TRBV18 and TRBJ1-5; tentatively, D is TRBD1 (5 bases). The CDR3 runs 13 residues. V lost 5 bases and J 3 bases, leaving 8 bases between the germline ends. Looked up from germline, CDR1 is KGHSH and CDR2 is LQKENI. The CDR3 sequence: CASSGGINQPQHF. For the CDR3, the DNA is TGTGCCAGCTCAGGGGGGATCAATCAGCCCCAGCATTTT.

This chain joins TRBV2 and TRBJ1-2; D may be TRBD1 (6 bases). The CDR3 contains 13 residues. From germline, CDR1 is SNHLY and CDR2 FYNNEI. The V end lost 6 bases, the J end lost 3 bases, and 11 bases lay between the germline ends. The CDR3 DNA is TGTGCCAGCAGGGGCGAGGGGGACTATGGCTACACCTTC. This encodes CASRGEGDYGYTF. The full variable domain, its missing parts supplied by reference TRBV2 and TRBJ1-2, is EPEVTQTPSHQVTQMGQEVILRCVPISNHLYFYWYRQILGQKVEFLVSFYNNEISEKSEIFDDQFSVERPDGSNFTLKIRSTKLEDSAMYFCASRGEGDYGYTFGSGTRLTVV.